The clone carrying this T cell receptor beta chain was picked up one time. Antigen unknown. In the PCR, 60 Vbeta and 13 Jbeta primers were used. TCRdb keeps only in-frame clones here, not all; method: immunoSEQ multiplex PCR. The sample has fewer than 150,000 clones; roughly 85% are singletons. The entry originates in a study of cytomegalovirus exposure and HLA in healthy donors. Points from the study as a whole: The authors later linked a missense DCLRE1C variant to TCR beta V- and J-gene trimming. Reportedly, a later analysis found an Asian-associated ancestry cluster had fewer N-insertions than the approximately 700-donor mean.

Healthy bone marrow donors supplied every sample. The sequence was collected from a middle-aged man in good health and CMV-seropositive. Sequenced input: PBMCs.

The CDR3 DNA sequence: TGTGCCAGCAGTGATGTGGGGGGCTCCTACAATGAGCAGTTCTTC. Translation gives CASSDVGGSYNEQFF. This rearrangement joins TRBV6-1 to TRBJ2-1; TRBD2 is a possible D gene (6 bases). This CDR3 is built from 15 residues. CDR1 and CDR2 (germline): MNHNS, SASEGT. Trimming left V 3 bases short and J 0 bases short, with 9 bases between.